This TCR beta chain was captured by sequencing in a study of OX40 agonist ivuxolimab in advanced cancers. Background on the study: The dose-escalation cohort had hepatocellular carcinoma, melanoma, renal cell or head and neck cancer.

Here immunoSEQ multiplex PCR was the method, and the copy in TCRdb shows in-frame clones only, minus some. The sample carries approximately 75,000 clones, about 88% recorded once. V dropped 0 bases and J dropped 11; count of bases not matched to a gene: 13. The CDR3 contains 15 residues. Germline V gives CDR1 SGDLS, CDR2 YYNGEE. The TCR sequence derives from an adult with an advanced solid tumor such as melanoma, head and neck, liver or kidney cancer. V is TRBV9 and J is TRBJ1-1; TRBD1 matches 7 bases. The material was CD4+ or CD8+ T cells sorted from blood, obtained in a trial of the OX40 agonist ivuxolimab. CDR3 residues: CASSVGGGTGVAAFF. CDR3 DNA sequence: TGTGCCAGCAGCGTAGGGGGGGGCACAGGGGTGGCCGCTTTCTTT.